This T cell receptor beta chain was retrieved from a study of monozygotic twins with inflammatory bowel disease. TCRdb reprocessed the 5' RACE reads and stores each CDR3 protein as one record, lacking DNA. Its table records 350,000 to 400,000 distinct CDR3 sequences. The sequence was obtained from a human donor with ulcerative colitis or Crohn's disease, or a healthy co-twin of an affected twin (not recorded which). The sample taken for sequencing was blood.

This chain's CDR3 is CASSVTGRDTEAFF. The gene calls are TRBV7-3 and TRBJ1-1. The germline CDR1 and CDR2 sequences are SGHTA and FQGTGA. This CDR3 spans 14 amino acids.